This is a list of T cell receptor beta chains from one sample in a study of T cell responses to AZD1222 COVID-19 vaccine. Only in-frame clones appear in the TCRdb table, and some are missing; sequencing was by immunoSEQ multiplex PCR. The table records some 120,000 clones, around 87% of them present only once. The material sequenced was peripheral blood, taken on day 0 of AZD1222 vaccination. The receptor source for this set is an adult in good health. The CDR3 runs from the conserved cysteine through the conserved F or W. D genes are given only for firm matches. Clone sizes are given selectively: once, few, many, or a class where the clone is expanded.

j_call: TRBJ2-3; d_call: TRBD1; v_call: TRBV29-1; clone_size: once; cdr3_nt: TGCAGCGTGGTCCCGGGACAGTCAGATACGCAGTATTTT; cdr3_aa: CSVVPGQSDTQYF
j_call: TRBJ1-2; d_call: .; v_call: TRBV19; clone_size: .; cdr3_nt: TGTGCCAGTAGTGTCCTCTATGGCTACACCTTC; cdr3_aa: CASSVLYGYTF
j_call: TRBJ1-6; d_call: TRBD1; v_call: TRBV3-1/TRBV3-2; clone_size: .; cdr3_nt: TGTGCCAGCAGCCAAGGGACAGGTCATTCACCCCTCCACTTT; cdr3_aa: CASSQGTGHSPLHF
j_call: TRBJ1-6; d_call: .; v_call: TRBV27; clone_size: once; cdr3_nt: TGTGCCAGCAGTCTGGGGGCCATTATTGGTTCACCCCTCCACTTT; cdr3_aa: CASSLGAIIGSPLHF
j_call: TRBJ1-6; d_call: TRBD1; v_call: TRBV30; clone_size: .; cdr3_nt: TGTGCCTACTCGCGAGGGGGCGAGGCACCCCTCCACTTT; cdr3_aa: CAYSRGGEAPLHF
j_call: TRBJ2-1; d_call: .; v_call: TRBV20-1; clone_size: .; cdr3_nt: TGCAGTGCCGACGACTACAATGAGCAGTTCTTC; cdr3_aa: CSADDYNEQFF
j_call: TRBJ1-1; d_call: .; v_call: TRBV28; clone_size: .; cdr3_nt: TGTGCCAGCAGTTTATCTGGGGTCACTGAAGCTTTCTTT; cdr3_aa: CASSLSGVTEAFF
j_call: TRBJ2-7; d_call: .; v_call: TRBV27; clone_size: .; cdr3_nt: TGTGCCAGCAGTTTAGGCAGGGCCTACGAGCAGTACTTC; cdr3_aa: CASSLGRAYEQYF
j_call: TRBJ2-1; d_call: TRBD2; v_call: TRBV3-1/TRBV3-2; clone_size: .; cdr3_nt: TGTGCCAGCAGCCAAAGCGGGGCTACCTACAATGAGCAGTTCTTC; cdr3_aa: CASSQSGATYNEQFF
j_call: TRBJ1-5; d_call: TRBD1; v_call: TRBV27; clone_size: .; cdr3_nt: TGTGCCAGCAGCACGACAGGGATCAATCAGCCCCAGCATTTT; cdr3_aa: CASSTTGINQPQHF
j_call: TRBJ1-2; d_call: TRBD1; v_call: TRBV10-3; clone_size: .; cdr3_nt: TGTGCCATCAGTGAGTCTGCACAGGGGCCCGACTATGGCTACACCTTC; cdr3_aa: CAISESAQGPDYGYTF
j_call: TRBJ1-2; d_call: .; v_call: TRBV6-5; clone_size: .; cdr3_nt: TGTGCCAGCAGTTACCTCCCCGAGGGGGACGGTGGCTACACCTTC; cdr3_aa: CASSYLPEGDGGYTF
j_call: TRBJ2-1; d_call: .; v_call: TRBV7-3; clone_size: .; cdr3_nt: TGTGCCAGCAGCTCCGGAGATGAGCAGTTCTTC; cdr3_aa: CASSSGDEQFF
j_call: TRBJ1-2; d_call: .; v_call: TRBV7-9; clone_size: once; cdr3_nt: TGTGCCAGCAGCAGGGACCGGGGCGGCTACACCTTC; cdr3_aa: CASSRDRGGYTF
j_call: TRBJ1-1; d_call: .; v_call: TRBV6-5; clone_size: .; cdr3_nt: TGTGCCAGCAGTTCTAGGGCCAACACTGAAGCTTTCTTT; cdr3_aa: CASSSRANTEAFF
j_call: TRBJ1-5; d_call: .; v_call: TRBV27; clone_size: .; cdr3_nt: TGTGCCAGCAGGGCATTTACGTTGGTGAAAGATCAGCCCCAGCATTTT; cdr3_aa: CASRAFTLVKDQPQHF
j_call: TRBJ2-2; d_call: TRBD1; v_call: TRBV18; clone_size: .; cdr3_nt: TGTGCCAGCTCACCACCACAGGGGTGGGGCACCGGGGAGCTGTTTTTT; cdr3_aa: CASSPPQGWGTGELFF
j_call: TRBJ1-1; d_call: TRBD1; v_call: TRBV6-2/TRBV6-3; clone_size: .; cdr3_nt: TGTGCCAGCAGTTACGTGGGACAGGGCACTGAAGCTTTCTTT; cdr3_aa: CASSYVGQGTEAFF
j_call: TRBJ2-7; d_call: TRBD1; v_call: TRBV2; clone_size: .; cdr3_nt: TGTGCCAGCCAGGGACAGGGAGCCTACGAGCAGTACTTC; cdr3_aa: CASQGQGAYEQYF
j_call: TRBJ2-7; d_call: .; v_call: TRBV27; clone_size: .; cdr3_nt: TGTGCCAGCAGTGGGACACGCGTCAACTACGAGCAGTACTTC; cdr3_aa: CASSGTRVNYEQYF
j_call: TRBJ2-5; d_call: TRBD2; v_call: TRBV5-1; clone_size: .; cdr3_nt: TGCGCCAGCAGGAAGGGACTAGCGACCTCACAAGAGACCCAGTACTTC; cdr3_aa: CASRKGLATSQETQYF
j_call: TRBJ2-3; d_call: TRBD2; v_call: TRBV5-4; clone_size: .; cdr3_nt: TGTGCCAGCAGCCCTGGACTAGCGGGAGTGCGGGGAGATACGCAGTATTTT; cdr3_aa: CASSPGLAGVRGDTQYF